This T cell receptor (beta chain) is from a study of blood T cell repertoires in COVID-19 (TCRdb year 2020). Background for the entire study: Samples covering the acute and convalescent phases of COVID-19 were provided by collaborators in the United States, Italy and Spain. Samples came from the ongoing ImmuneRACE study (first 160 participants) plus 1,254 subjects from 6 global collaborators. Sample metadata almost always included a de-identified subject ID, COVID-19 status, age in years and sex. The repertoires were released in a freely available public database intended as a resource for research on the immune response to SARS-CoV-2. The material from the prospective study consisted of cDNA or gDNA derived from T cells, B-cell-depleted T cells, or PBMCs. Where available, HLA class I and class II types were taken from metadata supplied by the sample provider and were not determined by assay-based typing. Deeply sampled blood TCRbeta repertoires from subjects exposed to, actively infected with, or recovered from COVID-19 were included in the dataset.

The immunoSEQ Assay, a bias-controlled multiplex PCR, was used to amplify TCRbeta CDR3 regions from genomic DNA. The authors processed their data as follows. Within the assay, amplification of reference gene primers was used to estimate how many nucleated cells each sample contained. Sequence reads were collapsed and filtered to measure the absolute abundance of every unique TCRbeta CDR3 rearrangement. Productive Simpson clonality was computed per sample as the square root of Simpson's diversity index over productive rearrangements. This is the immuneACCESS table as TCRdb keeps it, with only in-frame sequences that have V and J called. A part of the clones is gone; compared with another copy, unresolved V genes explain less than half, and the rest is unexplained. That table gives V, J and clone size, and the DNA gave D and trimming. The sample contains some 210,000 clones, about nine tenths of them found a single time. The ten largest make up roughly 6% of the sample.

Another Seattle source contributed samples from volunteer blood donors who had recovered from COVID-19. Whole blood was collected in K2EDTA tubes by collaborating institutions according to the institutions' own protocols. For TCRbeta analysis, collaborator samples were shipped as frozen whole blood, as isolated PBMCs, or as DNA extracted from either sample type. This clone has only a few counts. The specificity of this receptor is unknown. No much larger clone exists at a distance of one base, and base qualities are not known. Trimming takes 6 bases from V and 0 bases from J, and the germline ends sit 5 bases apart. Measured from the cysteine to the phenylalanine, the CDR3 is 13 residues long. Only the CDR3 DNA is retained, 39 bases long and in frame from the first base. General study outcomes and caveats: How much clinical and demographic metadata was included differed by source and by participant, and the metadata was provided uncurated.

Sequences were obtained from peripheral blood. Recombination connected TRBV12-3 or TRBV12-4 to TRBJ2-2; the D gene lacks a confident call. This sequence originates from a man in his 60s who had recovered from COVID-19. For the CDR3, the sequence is CASSNTNTGELFF. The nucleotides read TGTGCCAGCAGCAACACGAACACCGGGGAGCTGTTTTTT.